This entry concerns a single T cell receptor beta chain. Its antigen remains unknown. The CDR3 loop spans 13 amino acids. V was trimmed by 1 base and J by 8 bases, leaving 8 bases between them. Germline V CDR1 and CDR2: LGHDT, YNNKEL (reference sequence). This sample is part of a study of blood T cells in healthy people across ages. Regarding the study as a whole: Possibly, changes in expanded clonotypes were confounded because donor CMV status was unknown. Long-lived donors exceeded aged donors in naive CD4+ cells and diversity.

No fewer than 6 million PBMCs went into each sample. Then a second PCR, running roughly 6 to 11 cycles, was carried out with a sample-barcoded 5' primer and a J-beta primer mix. Every cDNA molecule carried a tag from a template-switch adaptor bearing 12 random nucleotides. Each CDR3 protein is one row after TCRdb ran MiXCR on the 5' RACE reads. The data hold 1.4 million to 1.5 million distinct CDR3 sequences, with about 43% observed a single time. Sequences were obtained from blood. The source of this sequence is a woman aged 18-29 years in good health. The chain has TRBV3-1 and TRBJ1-4; D not resolved. CDR3 DNA: TGTGCCAGCAGCCAAGTTCGAGACGAAAAACTGTTTTTT. Its translation: CASSQVRDEKLFF.